This is a list of T cell receptor beta chains from one sample in a study of OX40 agonist ivuxolimab in advanced cancers. The repertoire was sequenced with immunoSEQ multiplex PCR; TCRdb's copy has only in-frame clones and lacks some. Counted here are more than 80,000 clones, 85% to 95% occurring once; the ten biggest clones make up around 0.28%. This sample comprised CD4+ or CD8+ T cells sorted from blood, obtained in a trial of the OX40 agonist ivuxolimab. Receptors originate from an adult with an advanced solid tumor such as melanoma, head and neck, liver or kidney cancer. The CDR3 runs from the conserved cysteine through the conserved F or W. Fields, in order: D gene, J gene, clone size, V gene, CDR3 protein, CDR3 DNA. D genes are given only for firm matches. Expanded clones are given a class, and other clones once, few, many or no size at all.

D: .; J: TRBJ1-3; size: .; V: TRBV28; CDR3: CASSGSGFMHTIYF; DNA: TGTGCCAGCAGTGGGTCAGGGTTTATGCACACCATATATTTT
D: .; J: TRBJ1-5; size: .; V: TRBV2; CDR3: CASREGELQPQHF; DNA: TGTGCCAGCAGGGAGGGGGAACTTCAGCCCCAGCATTTT
D: .; J: TRBJ2-2; size: .; V: TRBV5-1; CDR3: CASSLLASSTGELFF; DNA: TGCGCCAGCAGCTTGTTAGCTAGTAGCACCGGGGAGCTGTTTTTT
D: TRBD2; J: TRBJ2-1; size: once; V: TRBV14; CDR3: CASSHFGGTGGNPYNEQFF; DNA: TGTGCCAGCAGCCACTTTGGAGGGACGGGAGGAAACCCCTACAATGAGCAGTTCTTC
D: .; J: TRBJ2-1; size: .; V: TRBV4-3; CDR3: CASSQRGAYNEQFF; DNA: TGCGCCAGCAGCCAAAGGGGGGCCTACAATGAGCAGTTCTTC
D: .; J: TRBJ1-5; size: .; V: TRBV7-9; CDR3: CASSLNTQPQHF; DNA: TGTGCCAGCAGCTTAAATACCCAGCCCCAGCATTTT
D: .; J: TRBJ1-5; size: .; V: TRBV7-2; CDR3: CASSLVGQYNQPQHF; DNA: TGTGCCAGCAGCTTAGTCGGACAGTATAATCAGCCCCAGCATTTT
D: .; J: TRBJ2-5; size: .; V: TRBV21-1; CDR3: CASSGHLAGDRGTQYF; DNA: TGTGCCAGCAGCGGGCATCTAGCGGGAGACAGGGGGACCCAGTACTTC
D: .; J: TRBJ1-6; size: .; V: TRBV7-3; CDR3: CASSHGLNSPLHF; DNA: TGTGCCAGCAGCCATGGACTTAATTCACCCCTCCACTTT
D: .; J: TRBJ1-5; size: .; V: TRBV30; CDR3: CAWSVSAGWNQPQHF; DNA: TGTGCCTGGAGTGTATCCGCAGGGTGGAATCAGCCCCAGCATTTT
D: TRBD1; J: TRBJ2-1; size: .; V: TRBV29-1; CDR3: CSVPKGQGSGSYNEQFF; DNA: TGCAGCGTCCCTAAGGGACAGGGTTCAGGCTCCTACAATGAGCAGTTCTTC
D: TRBD1; J: TRBJ2-7; size: .; V: TRBV6-4; CDR3: CASATGGKDYEQYF; DNA: TGTGCCAGCGCGACAGGGGGAAAGGACTACGAGCAGTACTTC
D: .; J: TRBJ1-6; size: .; V: TRBV25-1; CDR3: CASSDPRGGNSPLHF; DNA: TGTGCCAGCAGTGACCCCCGGGGGGGGAATTCACCCCTCCACTTT
D: TRBD1; J: TRBJ1-3; size: .; V: TRBV6-1; CDR3: CASSQQGNGNTIYF; DNA: TGTGCCAGCAGCCAACAGGGGAATGGAAACACCATATATTTT